The clone carrying this T cell receptor beta chain occurred a few times. Antigen unknown. This entry is derived from a study of T cell repertoires in cytomegalovirus infection. Study-wide context: Recently identified HLA-C-restricted CMV epitopes were used, and well-studied HLA-B-restricted CMV epitopes were used as well. It was the public TCR beta signatures that indicated both CMV infection and matching HLA type.

Study results and limitations: CMV-specific TCR beta clonotypes restricted by HLA-C dominated the ex vivo response.

MiXCR, run by TCRdb on the reads, gives a single entry per CDR3 protein. The table includes tens of thousands of distinct CDR3 sequences, just over 20% detected once. The J segment lost 2 bases and the V segment lost 5 bases, leaving 4 bases of the junction unmatched. The V gene's germline CDR1 is MDHEN and CDR2 SYDVKM. The CDR3 is 16 amino acids. J is TRBJ2-1 and V is TRBV28, with 12 positions matching TRBD2. The sequence was collected from a human donor in good health (CMV status not recorded). Some clones in this sample may be carry-over from other donors' samples. The starting material was CD8+ T cells from cultured PBMCs, obtained from culture after CMV antigen stimulation. CDR3 region: CASSGLAGLTYNEQFF. In DNA, the CDR3 is TGTGCCAGCAGTGGACTAGCGGGGCTTACCTACAATGAGCAGTTCTTC.